One and the same sample provided the 5 T cell receptor beta chains below, sequenced in a study of vaccination effects on CD4 cells after COVID-19. Before sequencing, viral peptide pools were used by the ViraFEST assay to expand antigen-specific CD4+ T cells. Once cultured for roughly ten days, the cells underwent separation to obtain CD4+ T cells. Prior SARS-CoV-2 infection was absent in the vaccine recipients, as shown by negative nucleocapsid antibodies. The data were produced by immunoSEQ multiplex PCR, yet TCRdb's version contains in-frame clones alone and is incomplete. Of some 68,000 clones listed, roughly 72% are singletons. These receptors' targets are unknown. Specimen: CD4+ T cells from PBMCs cultured with HCoV-OC43 spike peptides, collected before COVID-19 vaccination. The subset here: HCoV-OC43 spike overlapping peptide pool stimulation. The receptor source for this set is a human donor who received a COVID-19 vaccine.

The gene calls are TRBV5-1 and TRBJ2-7, with TRBD1 matching over 7 bases. With 4 bases clipped from V and 7 bases from J, the junction kept 14 bases outside the gene matches. The CDR3 totals 15 residues. Germline CDR1 and CDR2: SGHRS and YFSETQ. CDR3 sequence reads: CASSPFTGDGVEQYV. The CDR3, as DNA: TGCGCCAGCAGCCCGTTTACAGGGGACGGGGTGGAGCAGTACGTC.

J is TRBJ1-1 and V is TRBV19; possibly TRBD1 for D (6 bases). Germline V lookup: CDR1 LNHDA, CDR2 SQIVND (reference sequence). The CDR3 is 14 amino acids. Trimming shortened V by 5 bases and J by 3 bases, and 13 bases separated the two germline ends. The CDR3: CASSDPGHHTEAFF. DNA for the CDR3: TGTGCCAGTAGTGACCCGGGACATCACACTGAAGCTTTCTTT.

The chain combines TRBV6-5 with TRBJ1-1; TRBD1 might be the D (6 bases). Trimming shortened V by 7 bases and J by 5 bases, and 11 bases separated the two germline ends. Germline CDR1 MNHEY, CDR2 SVGAGI. The CDR3 spans 12 residues. CDR3 loop: CASTLQGTEAFF. The DNA of the CDR3 is TGTGCCAGCACCTTACAGGGAACTGAAGCTTTCTTT.

This chain connects TRBV5-1 to TRBJ1-2, with D perhaps matching TRBD1 (5 bases). From germline, CDR1 is SGHRS and CDR2 YFSETQ. Trimming stripped 4 bases from V and 2 bases from J, with 9 bases between. There are 13 residues in the CDR3. This CDR3 reads CASSEDRNYGYTF. CDR3 in DNA: TGCGCCAGCAGCGAAGACAGAAACTATGGCTACACCTTC.

V gene TRBV5-8 combines with J gene TRBJ2-3, with 10 bases that match TRBD2. CDR3 length: 15 amino acids. The germline V gene has CDR1 SGHTS and CDR2 YDEGEE. Unmatched junction bases numbered 5, after V lost 4 bases and J lost 3 bases. CDR3: CASSLTGLATDTQYF. CDR3 bases: TGTGCCAGCAGCCTGACGGGACTAGCGACAGATACGCAGTATTTT.